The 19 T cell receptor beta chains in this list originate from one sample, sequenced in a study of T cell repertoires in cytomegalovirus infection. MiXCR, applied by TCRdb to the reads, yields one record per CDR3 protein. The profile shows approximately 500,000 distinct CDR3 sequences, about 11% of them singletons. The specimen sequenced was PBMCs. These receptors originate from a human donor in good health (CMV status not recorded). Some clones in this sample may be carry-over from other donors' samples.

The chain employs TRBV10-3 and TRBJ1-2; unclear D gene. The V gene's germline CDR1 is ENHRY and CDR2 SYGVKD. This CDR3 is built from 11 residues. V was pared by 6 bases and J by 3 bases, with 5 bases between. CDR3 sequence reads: CAIRTYYGYTF. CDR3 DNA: TGTGCCATCAGGACCTACTATGGCTACACCTTC.

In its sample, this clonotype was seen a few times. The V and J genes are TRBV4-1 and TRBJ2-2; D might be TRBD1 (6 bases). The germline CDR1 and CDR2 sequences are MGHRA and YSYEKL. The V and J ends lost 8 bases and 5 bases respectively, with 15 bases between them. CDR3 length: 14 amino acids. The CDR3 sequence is CASSDSFFTGELFF. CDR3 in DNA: TGCGCCAGCTCGGACAGTTTTTTTACCGGGGAGCTGTTTTTT.

The CDR3 sequence: CASSPGEGGNTIYF. The CDR3 DNA sequence: TGTGCCAGCAGCCCAGGGGAGGGTGGAAACACCATATATTTT. The chain links TRBV12-3 or TRBV12-4 to TRBJ1-3; D may be TRBD1 (6 bases). The CDR3 loop spans 14 amino acids. Trimming stripped 6 bases from V and 3 bases from J, with 12 bases between.

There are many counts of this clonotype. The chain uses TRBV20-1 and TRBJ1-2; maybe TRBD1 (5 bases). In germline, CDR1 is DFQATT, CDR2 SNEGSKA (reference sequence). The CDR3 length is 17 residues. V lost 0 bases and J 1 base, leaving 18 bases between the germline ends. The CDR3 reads CSARDRSLTALNYGYTF. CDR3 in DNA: TGCAGTGCTAGAGATCGGAGTCTGACAGCCCTTAACTATGGCTACACCTTC.

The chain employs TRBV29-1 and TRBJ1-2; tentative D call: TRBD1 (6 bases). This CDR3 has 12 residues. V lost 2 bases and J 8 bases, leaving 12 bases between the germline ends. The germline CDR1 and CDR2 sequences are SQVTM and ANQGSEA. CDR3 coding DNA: TGCAGCGTTGAACTGGGGGCGGAAGGCTACACCTTC. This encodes CSVELGAEGYTF.

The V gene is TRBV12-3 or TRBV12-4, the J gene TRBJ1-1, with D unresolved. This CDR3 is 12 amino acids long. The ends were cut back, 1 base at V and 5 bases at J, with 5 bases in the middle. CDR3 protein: CASSLGWTEAFF. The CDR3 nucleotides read TGTGCCAGCAGTTTAGGGTGGACTGAAGCTTTCTTT.

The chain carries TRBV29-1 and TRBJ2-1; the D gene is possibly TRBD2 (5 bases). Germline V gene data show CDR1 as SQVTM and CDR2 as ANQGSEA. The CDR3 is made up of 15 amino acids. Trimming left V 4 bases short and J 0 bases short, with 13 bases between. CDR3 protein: CSVGQSGSSYNEQFF. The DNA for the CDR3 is TGCAGCGTTGGTCAATCGGGGAGCTCCTACAATGAGCAGTTCTTC.

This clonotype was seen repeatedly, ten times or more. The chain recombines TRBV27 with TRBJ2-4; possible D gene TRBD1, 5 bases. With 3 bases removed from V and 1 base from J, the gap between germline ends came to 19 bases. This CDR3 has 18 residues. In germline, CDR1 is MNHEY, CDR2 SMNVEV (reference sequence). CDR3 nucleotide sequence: TGTGCCAGCAGTTTGAGGATGAGCCAGGGATTCGCCAAAAACATTCAGTACTTC. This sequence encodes CASSLRMSQGFAKNIQYF.

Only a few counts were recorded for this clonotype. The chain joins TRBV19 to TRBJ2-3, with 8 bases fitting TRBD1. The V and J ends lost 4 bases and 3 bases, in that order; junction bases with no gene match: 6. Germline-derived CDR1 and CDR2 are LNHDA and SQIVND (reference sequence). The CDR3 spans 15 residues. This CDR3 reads CASSTSDRVTDTQYF. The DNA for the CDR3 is TGTGCCAGTAGTACCTCGGACAGGGTAACAGATACGCAGTATTTT.

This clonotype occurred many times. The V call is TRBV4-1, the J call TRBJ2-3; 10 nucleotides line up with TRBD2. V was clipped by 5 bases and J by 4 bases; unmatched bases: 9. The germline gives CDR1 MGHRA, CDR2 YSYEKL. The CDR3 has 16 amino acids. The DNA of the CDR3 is TGCGCCAGCAGCGACTGGCGCCTAGCGGGGGCAGATACGCAGTATTTT. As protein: CASSDWRLAGADTQYF.

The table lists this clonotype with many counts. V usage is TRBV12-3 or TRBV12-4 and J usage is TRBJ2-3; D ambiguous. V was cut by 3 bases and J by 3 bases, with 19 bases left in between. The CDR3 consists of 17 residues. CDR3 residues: CASSLSEALLATDTQYF. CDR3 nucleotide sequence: TGTGCCAGCAGTTTGTCGGAAGCGTTGTTAGCTACAGATACGCAGTATTTT.

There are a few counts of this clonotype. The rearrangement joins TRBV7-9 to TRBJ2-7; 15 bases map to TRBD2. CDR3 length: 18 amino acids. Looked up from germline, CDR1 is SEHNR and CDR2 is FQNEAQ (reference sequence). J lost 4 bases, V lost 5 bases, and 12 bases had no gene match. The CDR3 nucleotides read TGTGCCAGCAGCCCAAGGACTAGCGGGAGGGCCCTCGGGTACGAGCAGTACTTC. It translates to CASSPRTSGRALGYEQYF. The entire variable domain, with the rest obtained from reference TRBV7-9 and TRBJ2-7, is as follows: DTGVSQNPRHKITKRGQNVTFRCDPISEHNRLYWYRQTLGQGPEFLTYFQNEAQLEKSRLLSDRFSAERPKGSFSTLEIQRTEQGDSAMYLCASSPRTSGRALGYEQYFGPGTRLTVT.

CDR3 coding DNA: TGTGCCAGCAGTTATGGGACCCGCAAAGAGACCCAGTACTTC. Translation: CASSYGTRKETQYF. The chain is built from TRBV6-6 and TRBJ2-5; D may be TRBD1 or TRBD2 (5 bases each). Trimming removed 3 bases at V and 3 bases at J, with 11 bases between. CDR1 and CDR2 (germline): MNHNY, SVGAGI (reference sequence). CDR3 length equals 14 residues.

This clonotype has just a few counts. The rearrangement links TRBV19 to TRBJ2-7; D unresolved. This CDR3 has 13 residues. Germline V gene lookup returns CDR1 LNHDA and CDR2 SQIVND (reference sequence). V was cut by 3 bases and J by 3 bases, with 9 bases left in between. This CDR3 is CASSMGSDYEQYF. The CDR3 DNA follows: TGTGCCAGTAGTATGGGGTCAGACTACGAGCAGTACTTC.

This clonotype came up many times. This chain's CDR3 is CASSPEKGETQYF. The CDR3 coding sequence is TGTGCCAGCAGCCCGGAGAAGGGTGAGACCCAGTACTTC. The chain has TRBV7-3 and TRBJ2-5; D unresolved. This CDR3 is built from 13 residues. CDR1 is SGHTA and CDR2 is FQGTGA in the germline V gene. Trimming took 5 bases from V and 5 from J, leaving 12 bases between them.

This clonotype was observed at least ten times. The CDR3 loop is CASSLTADSSYNEQFF. In DNA, the CDR3 is TGTGCCAGCAGCTTAACGGCGGATAGCTCCTACAATGAGCAGTTCTTC. The gene calls are TRBV7-3 and TRBJ2-1; D unresolved. The CDR3 totals 16 residues. Germline V CDR1 and CDR2: SGHTA, FQGTGA. V lost 0 bases, J lost 0 bases, and 9 bases lay in between.

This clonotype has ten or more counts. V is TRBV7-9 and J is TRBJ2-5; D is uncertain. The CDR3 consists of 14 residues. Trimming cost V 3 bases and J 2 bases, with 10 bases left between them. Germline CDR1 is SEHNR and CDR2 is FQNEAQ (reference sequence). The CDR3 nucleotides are TGTGCCAGCAGCTTCCCGCAACAACAAGAGACCCAGTACTTC. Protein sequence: CASSFPQQQETQYF.

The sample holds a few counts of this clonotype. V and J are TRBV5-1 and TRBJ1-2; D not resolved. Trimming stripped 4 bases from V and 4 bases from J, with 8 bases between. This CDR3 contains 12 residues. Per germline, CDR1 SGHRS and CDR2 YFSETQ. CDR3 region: CASSQETYGYTF. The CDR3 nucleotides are TGCGCCAGCAGCCAGGAGACCTATGGCTACACCTTC.

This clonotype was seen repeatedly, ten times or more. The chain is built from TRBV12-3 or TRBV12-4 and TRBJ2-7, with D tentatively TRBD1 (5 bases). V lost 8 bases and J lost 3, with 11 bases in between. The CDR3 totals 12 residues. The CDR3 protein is CASGWGVYEQYF. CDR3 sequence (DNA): TGTGCCAGCGGTTGGGGCGTCTACGAGCAGTACTTC.